This T cell receptor (beta chain) comes out of a study of CD4 and CD8 cells across lung adenocarcinoma regions. In the case of this clonotype: No conserved phenylalanine or tryptophan is present at the end of the CDR3, so a read error is the likely explanation.

The CDR3 covers 15 residues. Germline V gene sequence: CDR1 SGHVS, CDR2 FQNEAQ. A single record per CDR3 protein comes from TCRdb applying MiXCR to the PCR reads. The sample consists of about 25,000 distinct CDR3 sequences, approximately 51% of them appearing once. The source is a male donor with lung adenocarcinoma. The CD4 and CD8 labels of this study may be unreliable. The J gene is TRBJ2-4, the V gene TRBV7-8; 12 bases align to TRBD2. The DNA end favors TRBJ2-1, so the J call may be wrong. The specimen was CD8+ T cells from the center of a lung tumor. Here the CDR3 DNA reads TGTGCCAGCAGCTTAGTAGGACTAGCGGGAAATGAGCAGTTCTTG. Protein: CASSLVGLAGNEQFL.